The 25 T cell receptor beta chains presented below share a single source sample, sequenced in a study of blood T cell repertoires in COVID-19 (TCRdb year 2020). The protocol used for the library was the immunoSEQ multiplex PCR assay. TCRdb obtained this table from immuneACCESS and retained in-frame rearrangements with V and J assigned. These tables miss some clones; where compared with another copy, unresolved V genes account for less than half of the shortfall, and the remainder is unexplained. The sample data list roughly 79,000 clones, and around 84% of these were observed just once. The ten largest clones represent around 3.3% of the sample. The sequencing sample was made of peripheral blood. These receptors were obtained from a man aged 50-60 years with acute or convalescent COVID-19.

Of note for this clone: One junction end does not reproduce the germline sequence, and a read error may be involved. The rearrangement links TRBV29-1 to TRBJ1-1, with D possibly TRBD1 on 5 matching bases. Germline values: CDR1 SQVTM, CDR2 ANQGSEA. The CDR3 extends over 13 amino acids. The CDR3 DNA reads TGCAGCGTTGAGGGCAGGGTGAAAACTGAAGCTTTCTTT. This sequence encodes CSVEGRVKTEAFF. The variable domain in full, with the rest retrieved from reference TRBV29-1 and TRBJ1-1, is SAVISQKPSRDICQRGTSLTIQCQVDSQVTMMFWYRQQPGQSLTLIATANQGSEATYESGFVIDKFPISRPNLTFSTLTVSNMSPEDSSIYLCSVEGRVKTEAFFGQGTRLTVV.

The chain recombines TRBV5-1 with TRBJ2-1; 8 nucleotides line up with TRBD2. J lost 0 bases, V lost 4 bases, and 6 bases had no gene match. Germline CDR1 is SGHRS and CDR2 is YFSETQ. The CDR3 consists of 16 residues. Here the CDR3 reads CASSRSGASSYNEQFF. The CDR3 nucleotides are TGCGCCAGCAGCCGTAGCGGGGCGAGCTCCTACAATGAGCAGTTCTTC.

V gene TRBV14 combines with J gene TRBJ2-5; unclear D gene. There are 13 residues in the CDR3. The germline V and J ends were trimmed by 0 bases and 7 bases, with 9 bases remaining between them. Germline V lookup: CDR1 SGHDN, CDR2 FVKESK. The CDR3 DNA sequence: TGTGCCAGCAGCCAAGATAGAACGGGGACCCAGTACTTC. Its protein product is CASSQDRTGTQYF.

Only one count was recorded for this clone. V usage is TRBV27 and J usage is TRBJ2-2, with D possibly being TRBD1 (5 bases). CDR3 length: 16 amino acids. Between the trimmed V and J ends, which lost 2 bases and 7 bases, there was a span of 17 bases. Germline CDR1 and CDR2: MNHEY and SMNVEV (reference sequence). In DNA form, the CDR3 reads TGTGCCAGCAGTTTAGAGCAGGGTCGGGTGATCGGGGAGCTGTTTTTT. This encodes CASSLEQGRVIGELFF.

J is TRBJ1-3 and V is TRBV9, with D perhaps matching TRBD1 (6 bases). Germline lookup yields CDR1 SGDLS and CDR2 YYNGEE. Trimming pared 3 bases from V and 3 bases from J, leaving 10 bases between. CDR3 length: 14 amino acids. DNA of the CDR3: TGTGCCAGCAGCGATAACAGGGATGGAAACACCATATATTTT. It is translated as CASSDNRDGNTIYF.

The rearrangement links TRBV9 to TRBJ2-7; D remains ambiguous. CDR1 and CDR2 from the germline V gene are SGDLS and YYNGEE. The V end lost 5 bases, the J end lost 3 bases, and 9 bases lay between the germline ends. The CDR3 totals 12 residues. The CDR3 reads CASSASGYEQYF. DNA of the CDR3: TGTGCCAGCAGTGCGTCAGGCTACGAGCAGTACTTC.

The V gene is TRBV24-1, the J gene TRBJ2-7, with 13 bases matching TRBD2. The CDR3 loop spans 16 amino acids. Germline CDR1 is KGHDR and CDR2 is SFDVKD. V lost 0 bases to trimming and J lost 3 bases; unmatched junction nucleotides: 1. CDR3 amino acids: CATSDLGTSGNYEQYF. CDR3 sequence (DNA): TGTGCCACCAGTGATTTGGGGACTAGCGGGAACTACGAGCAGTACTTC.

V and J are TRBV9 and TRBJ1-2; a possible D gene is TRBD1 (6 bases). Germline loops: CDR1 SGDLS, CDR2 YYNGEE. Trimming stripped 4 bases from V and 5 bases from J, with 18 bases between. This CDR3 comprises 15 residues. The CDR3 nucleotides read TGTGCCAGCAGCCCCCAAATAGGGGGAGTTTATGGCTACACCTTC. Translation gives CASSPQIGGVYGYTF. The variable domain in full, completed from reference TRBV9 and TRBJ1-2, reads DSGVTQTPKHLITATGQRVTLRCSPRSGDLSVYWYQQSLDQGLQFLIQYYNGEERAKGNILERFSAQQFPDLHSELNLSSLELGDSALYFCASSPQIGGVYGYTFGSGTRLTVV.

The rearrangement links TRBV10-1 to TRBJ2-1, with 10 nucleotides matching TRBD2. The CDR3 spans 15 residues. The V segment lost 4 bases and the J segment 5 bases; nucleotides outside the gene matches: 5. Germline loops: CDR1 WNHNN, CDR2 SYGVQD (reference sequence). Here the CDR3 reads CASSVSGRDDNEQFF. Written as DNA, the CDR3 is TGCGCCAGCAGTGTCAGCGGGAGGGATGACAATGAGCAGTTCTTC.

The V gene is TRBV5-5, the J gene TRBJ2-1, with 15 nucleotides matching TRBD2. The CDR3 sequence is 18 residues long. J was trimmed by 4 bases and V by 3 bases; bases with no gene match: 8. CDR1 and CDR2 (germline): SGHKS, YYEKEE (reference sequence). CDR3 in DNA: TGTGCCAGCAGCTCGGGACTAGCGGGGGGCCTAGGGTACAATGAGCAGTTCTTC. Its translation is CASSSGLAGGLGYNEQFF.

The chain employs TRBV5-1 and TRBJ2-7, with 7 bases lining up with TRBD2. CDR3 size: 15 residues. The junction had 9 bases not matched to a gene; V was cut back by 2 bases and J by 4 bases. Germline values: CDR1 SGHRS, CDR2 YFSETQ. The CDR3 reads CASSFGRERDYEQYF. The CDR3 bases are TGCGCCAGCAGCTTCGGGCGGGAGCGGGATTACGAGCAGTACTTC.

This clone was observed once. J is TRBJ1-2 and V is TRBV30, with a tentative D call TRBD1 (5 bases). The CDR3 extends over 16 amino acids. Germline V lookup: CDR1 GTSNPN, CDR2 SVGIG (reference sequence). The germline V and J ends were trimmed by 8 bases and 0 bases, with 22 bases remaining between them. CDR3 loop: CASYRDRAAANYGYTF. CDR3 nucleotide sequence: TGTGCCAGTTACCGCGACAGAGCCGCAGCTAACTATGGCTACACCTTC.

CDR3: CASSPPLQGIGYTF. CDR3 nucleotide sequence: TGTGCCAGCAGCCCACCACTCCAGGGGATTGGCTACACCTTC. The chain links TRBV5-4 to TRBJ1-2; possibly TRBD1 for D (6 bases). Trimming cost V 4 bases and J 7 bases, with 17 bases left between them. In germline, CDR1 is SGHNT, CDR2 YYREEE (reference sequence). The CDR3 contains 14 residues.

The chain links TRBV7-2 to TRBJ2-7, with D possibly being TRBD2 (5 bases). The CDR3 spans 14 residues. The V gene lost 4 bases and the J gene lost 3 bases, with 13 bases spanning the gap. Germline CDR1 SGHTA, CDR2 FQGNSA. The CDR3 is CASSWAGSHYEQYF. CDR3 DNA: TGTGCCAGCAGCTGGGCGGGCAGCCACTACGAGCAGTACTTC.

The chain is built from TRBV7-2 and TRBJ2-5; 7 nucleotides match TRBD2. Trimming removed 2 bases from V and 4 bases from J; junction bases left unmatched: 7. The CDR3 runs to 15 residues. CDR1 is SGHTA and CDR2 is FQGNSA in the germline V gene. For the CDR3, the DNA is TGTGCCAGCAGCTTACCGAGCGGGATGGGAGAGACCCAGTACTTC. Its translation is CASSLPSGMGETQYF.

This chain uses TRBV6-6 with TRBJ1-4; perhaps TRBD1 as D (5 bases). Germline V gene data show CDR1 as MNHNY and CDR2 as SVGAGI (reference sequence). V dropped 0 bases and J dropped 6 bases, with 11 bases sitting between them. This CDR3 spans 15 amino acids. Here the CDR3 DNA reads TGTGCCAGCAGTTACTCGGGGCAGGGTTATGAAAAACTGTTTTTT. It is translated as CASSYSGQGYEKLFF.

This clone was detected only once. The rearrangement uses TRBV10-3 and TRBJ1-1; a weak D match, TRBD1 (6 bases). The CDR3 contains 13 residues. V dropped 6 bases and J dropped 1 base, with 9 bases sitting between them. CDR1 is ENHRY and CDR2 is SYGVKD in the germline V gene. The CDR3 region is CAIRLQGNTEAFF. CDR3 DNA: TGTGCCATCAGACTACAGGGGAACACTGAAGCTTTCTTT.

The V call is TRBV4-3, the J call TRBJ2-7; 11 bases are a match to TRBD1. The length of the CDR3 is 15 residues. The germline V gene has CDR1 LGHNA and CDR2 YSLEER. Trimming removed 3 bases from V and 5 bases from J; junction bases left unmatched: 6. CDR3 protein: CASSQGTGGAHEQYF. The DNA for the CDR3 is TGCGCCAGCAGCCAGGGGACAGGGGGTGCCCACGAGCAGTACTTC.

The chain is built from TRBV14 and TRBJ2-7, with 8 bases aligning to TRBD1. The CDR3 has 14 residues. The J segment lost 6 bases and the V segment lost 4 bases, leaving 8 bases of the junction unmatched. Germline V CDR1 and CDR2: SGHDN, FVKESK. This CDR3 is CASSPRTGIAEQYF. DNA of the CDR3: TGTGCCAGCAGCCCTCGGACAGGGATCGCCGAGCAGTACTTC.

The V and J genes are TRBV6-2 or TRBV6-3 and TRBJ1-5, with 8 bases aligning to TRBD1. CDR1 is MNHEY, CDR2 SVGEGT, per germline. The V segment lost 2 bases and the J segment 4 bases; nucleotides outside the gene matches: 4. The CDR3 is 15 residues long. DNA for the CDR3: TGTGCCAGCAGTTACCAACGACAGGGGAATCAGCCCCAGCATTTT. It codes for CASSYQRQGNQPQHF.

The chain uses TRBV7-2 and TRBJ1-1, with 8 bases lining up with TRBD1. Unmatched junction bases numbered 8, after V lost 4 bases and J lost 4 bases. This CDR3 is built from 15 residues. Germline V lookup: CDR1 SGHTA, CDR2 FQGNSA. CDR3: CASSSNRGFGTEAFF. CDR3 DNA sequence: TGTGCCAGCAGCTCGAACAGGGGGTTCGGCACTGAAGCTTTCTTT.

The chain has TRBV5-1 and TRBJ2-3; 11 positions agree with TRBD1. CDR3 size: 14 residues. J lost 7 bases, V lost 4 bases, and 5 bases had no gene match. Germline CDR1 and CDR2: SGHRS and YFSETQ. The CDR3 is CASSTGTGGNTQYF. The CDR3 DNA sequence: TGCGCCAGCAGCACCGGGACAGGGGGAAATACGCAGTATTTT.

V usage is TRBV7-2 and J usage is TRBJ2-2, with 11 nucleotides matching TRBD2. CDR3 length: 17 residues. Germline V lookup: CDR1 SGHTA, CDR2 FQGNSA. J lost 1 base, V lost 4 bases, and 5 bases had no gene match. CDR3 sequence (DNA): TGTGCCAGCAGCTCAACTAGCGGGGGCCTGAACACCGGGGAGCTGTTTTTT. Translation: CASSSTSGGLNTGELFF. Supplemented by reference TRBV7-2 and TRBJ2-2, the full variable domain reads GAGVSQSPSNKVTEKGKDVELRCDPISGHTALYWYRQSLGQGLEFLIYFQGNSAPDKSGLPSDRFSAERTGGSVSTLTIQRTQQEDSAVYLCASSSTSGGLNTGELFFGEGSRLTVL.

The V and J genes are TRBV7-2 and TRBJ2-7; no definite D call. The CDR3 runs 14 residues. Trimming left V 5 bases short and J 0 bases short, with 11 bases between. Germline CDR1 SGHTA, CDR2 FQGNSA. CDR3 nucleotides: TGTGCCAGCAGCAGCGTGACCAGCTCCTACGAGCAGTACTTC. It specifies CASSSVTSSYEQYF.

J is TRBJ2-5 and V is TRBV30; D might be TRBD2 (6 bases). The length of the CDR3 is 14 residues. V dropped 2 bases and J dropped 3 bases, with 13 bases sitting between them. Germline CDR1 GTSNPN, CDR2 SVGIG (reference sequence). The CDR3 sequence is CAWSQWGGEETQYF. The CDR3 coding sequence is TGTGCCTGGAGTCAGTGGGGCGGGGAAGAGACCCAGTACTTC.